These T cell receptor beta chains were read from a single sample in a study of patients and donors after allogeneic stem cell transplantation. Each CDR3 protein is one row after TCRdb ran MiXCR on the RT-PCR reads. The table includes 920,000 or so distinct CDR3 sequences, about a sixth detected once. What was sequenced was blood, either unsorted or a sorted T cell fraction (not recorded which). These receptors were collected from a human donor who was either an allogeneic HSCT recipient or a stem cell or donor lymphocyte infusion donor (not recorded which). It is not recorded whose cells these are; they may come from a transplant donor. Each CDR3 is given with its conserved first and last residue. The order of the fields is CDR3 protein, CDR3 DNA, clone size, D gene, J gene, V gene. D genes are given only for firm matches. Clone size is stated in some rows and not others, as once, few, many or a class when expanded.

cdr3_aa: CASSPRGFYGYTF
cdr3_nt: TGCGCCAGCAGCCCACGGGGGTTTTATGGCTACACCTTC
clone_size: few
d_call: NA
j_call: TRBJ1-2
v_call: TRBV5-1

cdr3_aa: CAISEPFVYSNTEAFF
cdr3_nt: TGTGCCATCAGTGAGCCGTTTGTGTACTCGAACACTGAAGCTTTCTTT
clone_size: NA
d_call: NA
j_call: TRBJ1-1
v_call: TRBV10-3

cdr3_aa: CASSQGARGQSLRVYEQYF
cdr3_nt: TGTGCCAGCAGCCAAGGCGCGCGGGGGCAGTCCTTAAGAGTCTACGAGCAGTACTTC
clone_size: few
d_call: NA
j_call: TRBJ2-7
v_call: TRBV4-2

cdr3_aa: CASSLGHINYGYTF
cdr3_nt: TGTGCCAGCAGCTTGGGACATATTAACTATGGCTACACCTTC
clone_size: NA
d_call: NA
j_call: TRBJ1-2
v_call: TRBV5-6

cdr3_aa: CASSSTGTSYGYTF
cdr3_nt: TGCGCCAGCAGCTCCACCGGGACAAGCTATGGCTACACCTTC
clone_size: many
d_call: NA
j_call: TRBJ1-2
v_call: TRBV5-1

cdr3_aa: CATSSRLAGTYNEQFF
cdr3_nt: TGTGCCACCAGCAGCCGACTAGCGGGGACCTACAATGAGCAGTTCTTC
clone_size: NA
d_call: TRBD2
j_call: TRBJ2-1
v_call: TRBV15

cdr3_aa: CASKLQDSSNYGYTF
cdr3_nt: TGTGCCAGCAAGCTACAGGACAGCTCTAACTATGGCTACACCTTC
clone_size: NA
d_call: NA
j_call: TRBJ1-2
v_call: TRBV7-2

cdr3_aa: CASKSGTANIQYF
cdr3_nt: TGTGCCAGCAAGTCCGGGACAGCAAACATTCAGTACTTC
clone_size: few
d_call: TRBD1
j_call: TRBJ2-4
v_call: TRBV12-3/TRBV12-4

cdr3_aa: CASLGGSRDNEQFF
cdr3_nt: TGTGCCAGCCTCGGCGGGAGTAGGGACAATGAGCAGTTCTTC
clone_size: NA
d_call: TRBD2
j_call: TRBJ2-1
v_call: TRBV11-1

cdr3_aa: CSAKRPAETQYF
cdr3_nt: TGCAGTGCGAAACGCCCTGCAGAGACCCAGTACTTC
clone_size: NA
d_call: NA
j_call: TRBJ2-5
v_call: TRBV20-1

cdr3_aa: CASSPRRAGTYEQYF
cdr3_nt: TGTGCCAGCAGCCCCCGAAGGGCAGGTACCTACGAGCAGTACTTC
clone_size: few
d_call: NA
j_call: TRBJ2-7
v_call: TRBV7-9

cdr3_aa: CASRVTGWTEAFF
cdr3_nt: TGTGCCAGCAGGGTAACGGGGTGGACTGAAGCTTTCTTT
clone_size: many
d_call: NA
j_call: TRBJ1-1
v_call: TRBV21-1